These 24 T cell receptor beta chains were all obtained from the same sample, sequenced in a study of siplizumab effects on memory and regulatory T cells. Libraries were prepared by immunoSEQ multiplex PCR; TCRdb keeps only in-frame clonotypes and omits some of them. The table lists tens of thousands of clones, roughly 94% of them singletons. Sequencing input: non-Treg CD4+ T cells sorted from blood. These receptors came from a human donor in good health.

This chain joins TRBV6-5 and TRBJ2-1; no reliable D call. V lost 5 bases and J 5 bases, leaving 4 bases between the germline ends. Germline CDR1 and CDR2: MNHEY and SVGAGI. The CDR3 consists of 11 residues. The CDR3 region is CASSNHNEQFF. CDR3 DNA: TGTGCCAGCAGTAACCACAATGAGCAGTTCTTC.

The rearrangement links TRBV10-3 to TRBJ2-2; D could derive from TRBD1 or TRBD2 (5 bases each). V was clipped by 1 base and J by 4 bases, with 16 bases between them. This CDR3 is 17 amino acids long. Germline V gene data show CDR1 as ENHRY and CDR2 as SYGVKD. The CDR3 protein is CAISEYFWGTPTGELFF. The DNA of the CDR3 is TGTGCCATCAGTGAGTATTTTTGGGGGACCCCCACCGGGGAGCTGTTTTTT.

V and J are TRBV18 and TRBJ1-3; D uncertain. Germline CDR1 KGHSH, CDR2 LQKENI. The V gene lost 3 bases and the J gene lost 4 bases, with 16 bases spanning the gap. This CDR3 has 16 amino acids. CDR3 sequence (DNA): TGTGCCAGCTCACCTACCGGGTCCTCCGAAGGAAACACCATATATTTT. As protein: CASSPTGSSEGNTIYF.

This rearrangement joins TRBV18 to TRBJ2-3; a weak D match, TRBD2 (5 bases). V lost 6 bases, J lost 2 bases, and 9 bases lay in between. This CDR3 is built from 13 residues. CDR1 is KGHSH and CDR2 is LQKENI in the germline V gene. This CDR3 reads CASSLRDTDTQYF. In DNA, the CDR3 is TGTGCCAGCTCGCTCCGGGACACAGATACGCAGTATTTT.

The CDR3 region has the DNA TGTGCCAGCTCACCCATGGACAGGGGCGGCGGCTACACCTTC. Amino acids: CASSPMDRGGGYTF. V gene TRBV18 combines with J gene TRBJ1-2; 9 positions match TRBD1. The CDR3 covers 14 residues. With V trimmed by 3 bases and J by 8 bases, 7 bases remained unmatched. Germline V gene sequence: CDR1 KGHSH, CDR2 LQKENI.

The V and J genes are TRBV7-2 and TRBJ1-4; D possibly corresponds to TRBD1 (6 bases). From germline, CDR1 is SGHTA and CDR2 FQGNSA. This CDR3 region has 14 residues. Trimming shortened V by 4 bases and J by 13 bases, and 19 bases separated the two germline ends. DNA of the CDR3: TGTGCCAGCAGCTCCTCAGGGGAGGTAGGGGGACTGTTTTTT. Its protein product is CASSSSGEVGGLFF.

The chain is built from TRBV4-1 and TRBJ2-2; D is uncertain. V gave up 0 bases and J gave up 2 bases, with 7 bases separating them. The CDR3 is 15 residues long. Germline V gene data show CDR1 as MGHRA and CDR2 as YSYEKL. CDR3 protein: CASSQEGFNTGELFF. The DNA of the CDR3 is TGCGCCAGCAGCCAAGAGGGATTTAACACCGGGGAGCTGTTTTTT.

V usage is TRBV5-1 and J usage is TRBJ2-1; TRBD1 might be the D (5 bases). Looked up from germline, CDR1 is SGHRS and CDR2 is YFSETQ. CDR3 length equals 11 residues. With 7 bases removed from V and 5 bases from J, the gap between germline ends came to 7 bases. CDR3 sequence: CASGADNEQFF. Here the CDR3 DNA reads TGCGCCAGCGGGGCCGACAATGAGCAGTTCTTC.

V and J are TRBV2 and TRBJ1-2; 9 bases line up with TRBD1. Germline CDR1 is SNHLY and CDR2 is FYNNEI. The CDR3 is 16 residues long. The trim removed 6 bases at V and 4 bases at J, leaving 12 bases unmatched. CDR3 in amino acids: CASSEWGQGDSYGYTF. CDR3 coding DNA: TGTGCCAGCAGCGAGTGGGGACAGGGTGATAGCTATGGCTACACCTTC.

This chain uses TRBV27 with TRBJ2-5; TRBD2 matches 11 bases. With the DNA end fitting TRBJ2-7 better, the J assignment may be wrong. This CDR3 contains 16 residues. Looked up from germline, CDR1 is MNHEY and CDR2 is SMNVEV (reference sequence). CDR3 amino acids: CASSGHGLAGFYEQYF. CDR3 coding DNA: TGTGCCAGCAGTGGCCATGGACTAGCGGGCTTTTACGAGCAGTACTTC.

V gene TRBV7-9 combines with J gene TRBJ2-1; D not certain. With 3 bases removed from V and 5 bases from J, the gap between germline ends came to 2 bases. CDR1 and CDR2 (germline): SEHNR, FQNEAQ (reference sequence). The CDR3 is 11 amino acids. The CDR3 sequence is CASSLDNEQFF. The CDR3 bases are TGTGCCAGCAGCTTGGACAATGAGCAGTTCTTC.

This chain joins TRBV29-1 and TRBJ2-1; D perhaps matches TRBD1 (6 bases). The V and J ends lost 6 bases and 4 bases respectively, with 13 bases between them. Germline CDR1 reads SQVTM; CDR2 reads ANQGSEA. The CDR3 sequence is 13 residues long. CDR3 residues: CSVGQTVYNEQFF. The CDR3 DNA is TGCAGCGTCGGACAGACCGTTTACAATGAGCAGTTCTTC.

The chain employs TRBV19 and TRBJ2-2, with D perhaps TRBD2 (6 bases). Germline V gives CDR1 LNHDA, CDR2 SQIVND (reference sequence). Trimming left V 8 bases short and J 2 bases short, with 21 bases between. This CDR3 comprises 17 residues. CDR3 in DNA: TGTGCCAGTTTGGGGATTAGGCGGGGTTCTAACACCGGGGAGCTGTTTTTT. Translated: CASLGIRRGSNTGELFF. Using reference TRBV19 and TRBJ2-2 for the parts outside the CDR3, the full variable domain is DGGITQSPKYLFRKEGQNVTLSCEQNLNHDAMYWYRQDPGQGLRLIYYSQIVNDFQKGDIAEGYSVSREKKESFPLTVTSAQKNPTAFYLCASLGIRRGSNTGELFFGEGSRLTVL.

This clone was detected once. This chain joins TRBV6-6 and TRBJ2-3; D is ambiguous. The CDR3 runs 14 residues. Germline V CDR1 and CDR2: MNHNY, SVGAGI (reference sequence). The germline V and J ends were trimmed by 4 bases and 0 bases, with 8 bases remaining between them. The CDR3: CASSSSGSTDTQYF. In nucleotides, the CDR3 is TGTGCCAGCAGTTCGTCCGGGAGCACAGATACGCAGTATTTT.

Only one count was recorded for this clone. The rearrangement links TRBV19 to TRBJ2-1, with D perhaps TRBD1 or TRBD2 (5 bases each). The germline CDR1 and CDR2 sequences are LNHDA and SQIVND (reference sequence). The CDR3 is 16 residues long. The V gene lost 6 bases and the J gene lost 2 bases, with 17 bases spanning the gap. CDR3 amino acids: CASRRMAGDPYNEQFF. For the CDR3, the DNA is TGTGCCAGTAGGCGTATGGCTGGGGACCCCTACAATGAGCAGTTCTTC.

This chain links TRBV12-1 with TRBJ1-5. TRBV12-1 constitutes a pseudogene. This CDR3 region has 16 residues. CDR3 coding DNA: TGTGCCAGCAGCTTGGGGGGCCGAGAGAGCAATCAGCCCCAGCATTTT. Translating gives CASSLGGRESNQPQHF.

The chain uses TRBV27 and TRBJ1-4; 8 nucleotides match TRBD1. The CDR3 runs to 15 residues. In germline, CDR1 is MNHEY, CDR2 SMNVEV (reference sequence). V shed 6 bases and J 8 bases; nucleotides not matched to a gene: 11. The CDR3: CASRATTGGKEKLFF. Here the CDR3 DNA reads TGTGCCAGCAGAGCCACCACAGGGGGGAAGGAAAAACTGTTTTTT.

A single count supports this clone. The chain recombines TRBV11-3 with TRBJ2-5; no reliable D call. V was cut by 2 bases and J by 3 bases, with 7 bases left in between. CDR1 is SGHNT and CDR2 is YENEEA in the germline V gene. The CDR3 sequence is 13 residues long. The CDR3 spells CASSLNHKETQYF. The CDR3 nucleotides read TGTGCCAGCAGCTTAAACCACAAAGAGACCCAGTACTTC. Full variable domain (missing parts from reference TRBV11-3 and TRBJ2-5): EAGVVQSPRYKIIEKKQPVAFWCNPISGHNTLYWYLQNLGQGPELLIRYENEEAVDDSQLPKDRFSAERLKGVDSTLKIQPAELGDSAVYLCASSLNHKETQYFGPGTRLLVL.

CDR3 sequence reads: CASSGQGVTYEQYF. CDR3 bases: TGTGCCAGCAGTGGGCAAGGAGTTACCTACGAGCAGTACTTC. The chain carries TRBV25-1 and TRBJ2-7, with D uncertain. This CDR3 region has 14 residues. Germline V gene lookup returns CDR1 MGHDK and CDR2 SYGVNS. V dropped 4 bases and J dropped 2 bases, with 12 bases sitting between them.

The J gene is TRBJ1-5, the V gene TRBV19; D perhaps matches TRBD1 (5 bases). CDR1 is LNHDA and CDR2 is SQIVND in the germline V gene (reference sequence). This CDR3 has 16 residues. The germline V and J ends were trimmed by 3 bases and 0 bases, with 12 bases remaining between them. CDR3 protein: CASSMLRQSSNQPQHF. DNA for the CDR3: TGTGCCAGTAGTATGCTAAGACAGTCTAGCAATCAGCCCCAGCATTTT.

The chain has TRBV19 and TRBJ1-1; D perhaps matches TRBD1 (5 bases). The CDR3 sequence is 13 residues long. Germline V gene lookup returns CDR1 LNHDA and CDR2 SQIVND (reference sequence). Trimming shortened V by 9 bases and J by 4 bases, and 15 bases separated the two germline ends. The CDR3 sequence: CASSQQVGTEAFF. CDR3 sequence (DNA): TGTGCCAGCTCACAACAGGTTGGCACTGAAGCTTTCTTT.

This sequence joins TRBV5-4 and TRBJ2-2; 16 nucleotides align to TRBD2. The CDR3 is made up of 16 amino acids. Per the germline V gene, CDR1 is SGHNT and CDR2 is YYREEE (reference sequence). The junction had 5 bases not matched to a gene; V was cut back by 4 bases and J by 8 bases. CDR3 region: CASSLGLAGGVGELFF. Here the CDR3 DNA reads TGTGCCAGCAGCCTGGGACTAGCGGGAGGGGTGGGGGAGCTGTTTTTT.

This chain connects TRBV30 to TRBJ2-7; weak D call: TRBD2 (5 bases). V was pared by 4 bases and J by 5 bases, with 15 bases between. CDR3 length: 13 residues. The germline V gene encodes CDR1 GTSNPN and CDR2 SVGIG (reference sequence). CDR3 sequence reads: CAWTSSREHEQYF. The CDR3 DNA reads as TGTGCCTGGACCTCCTCGAGGGAACACGAGCAGTACTTC.

The J gene is TRBJ1-5, the V gene TRBV5-8, with D perhaps TRBD1 (5 bases). Germline V gives CDR1 SGHTS, CDR2 YDEGEE. V lost 7 bases and J lost 0, with 20 bases in between. CDR3 size: 17 residues. In DNA form, the CDR3 reads TGTGCCAGCTATTTCGGGTCCTCGGGGGATAGCAATCAGCCCCAGCATTTT. It codes for CASYFGSSGDSNQPQHF.